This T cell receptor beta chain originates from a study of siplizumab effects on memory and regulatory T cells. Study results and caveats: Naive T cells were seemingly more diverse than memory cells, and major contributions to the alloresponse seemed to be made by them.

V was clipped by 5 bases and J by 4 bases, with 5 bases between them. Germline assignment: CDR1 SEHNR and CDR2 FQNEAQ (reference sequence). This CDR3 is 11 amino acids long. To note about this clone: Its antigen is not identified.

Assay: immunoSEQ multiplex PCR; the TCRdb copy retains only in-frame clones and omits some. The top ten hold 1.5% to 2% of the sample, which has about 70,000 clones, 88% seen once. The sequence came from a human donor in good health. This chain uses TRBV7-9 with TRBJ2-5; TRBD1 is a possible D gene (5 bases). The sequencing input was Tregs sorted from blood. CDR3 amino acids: CASSQGETQYF. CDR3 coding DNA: TGTGCCAGCAGCCAGGGAGAGACCCAGTACTTC.